Following are 18 T cell receptor beta chains from one sample sequenced in a study of OX40 agonist ivuxolimab in advanced cancers. Here immunoSEQ multiplex PCR was the method, and the copy in TCRdb shows in-frame clones only, minus some. The sample holds tens of thousands of clones, roughly four fifths seen once. The material sequenced was CD4+ or CD8+ T cells sorted from blood, taken in a trial of the OX40 agonist ivuxolimab. All receptors come from an adult with an advanced solid tumor such as melanoma, head and neck, liver or kidney cancer.

The rearrangement uses TRBV2 and TRBJ2-3, with 8 positions matching TRBD2. The CDR3 is 16 residues long. The V segment lost 6 bases and the J segment 5 bases; nucleotides outside the gene matches: 13. Germline-derived CDR1 and CDR2 are SNHLY and FYNNEI. The CDR3 sequence is CASRDLSGGPIDTQYF. For the CDR3, the DNA is TGTGCCAGCAGGGATTTGTCGGGAGGGCCCATAGATACGCAGTATTTT.

The chain uses TRBV28 and TRBJ2-3; perhaps TRBD1 as D (6 bases). With 5 bases removed from V and 5 bases from J, the gap between germline ends came to 8 bases. Germline CDR1 and CDR2: MDHEN and SYDVKM. The CDR3 contains 12 residues. DNA of the CDR3: TGTGCCAGCAGTGAGGGGGTAGATACGCAGTATTTT. Amino acid sequence: CASSEGVDTQYF.

This chain links TRBV27 with TRBJ2-7; 7 positions agree with TRBD2. V dropped 1 base and J dropped 1; count of bases not matched to a gene: 4. Germline V gene lookup returns CDR1 MNHEY and CDR2 SMNVEV (reference sequence). The CDR3 consists of 15 residues. The DNA of the CDR3 is TGTGCCAGCAGTTTATTGCGGGAGAGATCCTACGAGCAGTACTTC. It encodes CASSLLRERSYEQYF.

The chain combines TRBV19 with TRBJ2-2; 8 nucleotides line up with TRBD2. The CDR3 is 15 amino acids. Germline-derived CDR1 and CDR2 are LNHDA and SQIVND (reference sequence). The junction had 3 bases not matched to a gene; V was cut back by 0 bases and J by 6 bases. This CDR3 reads CASSIEAGVAGELFF. CDR3 bases: TGTGCCAGTAGTATAGAAGCGGGAGTGGCCGGGGAGCTGTTTTTT.

This clone was counted once. As DNA, the CDR3 is TGTGCCAGCAGCCCCGGGCTAGCGGGCGCAGATACGCAGTATTTT. This translates into CASSPGLAGADTQYF. The J gene is TRBJ2-3, the V gene TRBV7-6; 8 bases line up with TRBD2. V was clipped by 5 bases and J by 4 bases; unmatched bases: 8. Germline V gene lookup returns CDR1 SGHVS and CDR2 FNYEAQ. The length of the CDR3 is 15 residues. Based on the CDR3 plus reference TRBV7-6 and TRBJ2-3, the full variable domain is GAGVSQSPRYKVTKRGQDVALRCDPISGHVSLYWYRQALGQGPEFLTYFNYEAQQDKSGLPNDRFSAERPEGSISTLTIQRTEQRDSAMYRCASSPGLAGADTQYFGPGTRLTVL.

V and J are TRBV7-8 and TRBJ2-7; D is perhaps TRBD1 or TRBD2 (5 bases each). Looked up from germline, CDR1 is SGHVS and CDR2 is FQNEAQ. The V end lost 10 bases, the J end lost 6 bases, and 16 bases lay between the germline ends. The CDR3 runs to 12 residues. The CDR3, as DNA: TGTGCCACGTGGGGGTCCCGGGGCGAGCAGTACTTC. Translation gives CATWGSRGEQYF.

The chain recombines TRBV28 with TRBJ2-7; D uncertain. Germline values: CDR1 MDHEN, CDR2 SYDVKM. Deletions cut 5 bases from V and 12 bases from J, with 14 bases between. The CDR3 consists of 11 residues. The CDR3 DNA is TGTGCCAGCAGTGGCCCCCCGATCCGGTACTTC. This encodes CASSGPPIRYF.

This chain joins TRBV10-3 and TRBJ2-5; D uncertain. The ends were cut back, 0 bases at V and 5 bases at J, with 19 bases in the middle. Germline CDR1 and CDR2: ENHRY and SYGVKD. The CDR3 length is 17 residues. The CDR3 DNA sequence: TGTGCCATCAGTGAGTCGAATAAGCGTGAACGGACGGAGACCCAGTACTTC. This codes for CAISESNKRERTETQYF.

The chain recombines TRBV6-1 with TRBJ1-3; D remains ambiguous. Germline V CDR1 and CDR2: MNHNS, SASEGT. This CDR3 has 14 residues. Trimming removed 5 bases at V and 0 bases at J, with 8 bases between. CDR3 in amino acids: CASSSGRSGNTIYF. DNA for the CDR3: TGTGCCAGCAGTTCAGGTCGCTCTGGAAACACCATATATTTT.

The chain is built from TRBV28 and TRBJ2-7; D not certain. The CDR3 is 12 amino acids. Trimming removed 3 bases from V and 7 bases from J, with 10 bases in between. Germline V gene lookup returns CDR1 MDHEN and CDR2 SYDVKM. CDR3 in DNA: TGTGCCAGCAGTTTTAAATCCCGGGAGCAGTACTTC. Residues: CASSFKSREQYF.

In this sample, this clone turned up once. For the CDR3, the DNA is TGTGCCAGCAGCTTAGTTTTGGGGCAGAACAATCAGCCCCAGCATTTT. Protein: CASSLVLGQNNQPQHF. The V call is TRBV7-8, the J call TRBJ1-5; possibly TRBD1 for D (5 bases). CDR1 and CDR2 from the germline V gene are SGHVS and FQNEAQ. The ends were cut back, 1 base at V and 3 bases at J, with 13 bases in the middle. The CDR3 runs 16 residues.

This clone was counted between two and nine times. The chain joins TRBV6-1 to TRBJ2-2, with TRBD2 matching 13 bases. The length of the CDR3 is 18 residues. The germline CDR1 and CDR2 sequences are MNHNS and SASEGT. V was pared by 2 bases and J by 4 bases, with 7 bases of the junction left unmatched. CDR3 sequence: CASSEIPGLAGFTGELFF. CDR3 bases: TGTGCCAGCAGTGAAATACCGGGACTAGCGGGATTCACCGGGGAGCTGTTTTTT.

This clone was observed once. The V gene is TRBV28, the J gene TRBJ2-3, with D possibly being TRBD1 (6 bases). This CDR3 has 16 residues. Trimming stripped 8 bases from V and 4 bases from J, with 22 bases between. CDR1 MDHEN and CDR2 SYDVKM come from the germline V gene. CDR3 loop: CASGESTGIEADTQYF. The CDR3 DNA is TGTGCCAGCGGGGAGTCCACAGGGATTGAGGCAGATACGCAGTATTTT.

The rearrangement uses TRBV25-1 and TRBJ1-1, with 7 bases lining up with TRBD1. After removal of 2 bases from V and 4 bases from J, the junction contained 10 bases not matched to a gene. CDR1 and CDR2 from the germline V gene are MGHDK and SYGVNS. The CDR3 contains 16 residues. CDR3 sequence (DNA): TGTGCCAGCAGTGAACGGACTTTACAGGGGCTCACTGAAGCTTTCTTT. It encodes CASSERTLQGLTEAFF.

About this clone itself: Additional DNA sequences in this sample encode the identical CDR3. The CDR3 region is CASSLDGYGYTF. The CDR3 nucleotides are TGTGCCAGCAGCCTGGACGGGTATGGCTACACCTTC. V and J are TRBV5-6 and TRBJ1-2, with D uncertain. The germline V gene has CDR1 SGHDT and CDR2 YYEEEE. This CDR3 region has 12 residues. With 4 bases removed from V and 5 bases from J, the gap between germline ends came to 9 bases.

This rearrangement joins TRBV7-8 to TRBJ2-7; 10 bases fit TRBD2. The V gene's germline CDR1 is SGHVS and CDR2 FQNEAQ. This CDR3 comprises 16 residues. The V and J ends lost 5 bases and 0 bases, in that order; junction bases with no gene match: 7. The CDR3 DNA reads as TGTGCCAGCAGCCTTTCTAGCGGGAGACCCTCCTACGAGCAGTACTTC. It yields the protein CASSLSSGRPSYEQYF.

The chain combines TRBV27 with TRBJ2-1, with D unclear. The CDR3 spans 17 residues. The germline V and J ends were trimmed by 7 bases and 7 bases, with 26 bases remaining between them. Germline V lookup: CDR1 MNHEY, CDR2 SMNVEV (reference sequence). CDR3 in DNA: TGTGCCAGCACCGTAATAAGATCAGGTATTGGTGGTAATGAGCAGTTCTTC. Amino acid sequence: CASTVIRSGIGGNEQFF.

The rearrangement links TRBV19 to TRBJ1-1, with a possible D match to TRBD1 (5 bases). The CDR3 is made up of 12 amino acids. Between the trimmed V and J ends, which lost 3 bases and 7 bases, there was a span of 9 bases. CDR1 and CDR2 from the germline V gene are LNHDA and SQIVND (reference sequence). The CDR3 region is CASSIDSFEAFF. The CDR3 nucleotides are TGTGCCAGTAGTATCGACAGCTTTGAAGCTTTCTTT.